The 27 T cell receptor beta chains below all came from one sample that was sequenced in a study of T cell responses to AZD1222 COVID-19 vaccine. The data were produced by immunoSEQ multiplex PCR, yet TCRdb's version contains in-frame clones alone and is incomplete. The profile shows over 45,000 clones, more than 70% of them singletons. This specimen consisted of peripheral blood, obtained on day 0 of MenACWY control vaccination. The receptors shown here come from an adult in good health.

The V and J genes are TRBV6-5 and TRBJ2-7; D is undetermined. This CDR3 contains 14 residues. The germline CDR1 and CDR2 sequences are MNHEY and SVGAGI. V was shortened by 8 bases and J by 0 bases, with 14 bases between the two germline ends. CDR3 in amino acids: CASAAGRSSYEQYF. The CDR3 nucleotides are TGTGCCAGCGCGGCAGGACGGAGCTCCTACGAGCAGTACTTC.

As regards this clone: The same CDR3 can be traced to other DNA sequences in this sample. V is TRBV7-9 and J is TRBJ1-1; a possible D gene is TRBD1 (5 bases). CDR1 SEHNR and CDR2 FQNEAQ come from the germline V gene (reference sequence). The CDR3 extends over 13 amino acids. Trimming pared 0 bases from V and 5 bases from J, leaving 7 bases between. CDR3 nucleotides: TGTGCCAGCAGCTTAGCCGAGGGGACTGAAGCTTTCTTT. Its translation: CASSLAEGTEAFF.

This clone was detected once. The V gene is TRBV11-2, the J gene TRBJ1-4; D ambiguous. Deletions cut 5 bases from V and 7 bases from J, with 11 bases between. The CDR3 covers 13 residues. Germline assignment: CDR1 SGHAT and CDR2 FQNNGV. The CDR3 region has the DNA TGTGCCAGCAGCCGTGGACGGTTTGAAAAACTGTTTTTT. Its protein is CASSRGRFEKLFF.

This clone appeared a few times. The V gene is TRBV28, the J gene TRBJ1-5; TRBD1 might be the D (6 bases). V was clipped by 6 bases and J by 3 bases, with 12 bases between them. CDR1 is MDHEN and CDR2 is SYDVKM in the germline V gene. The CDR3 consists of 14 residues. The CDR3 sequence is CASRKGQPNQPQHF. The CDR3 coding sequence is TGTGCCAGCAGGAAAGGACAGCCCAATCAGCCCCAGCATTTT.

This chain uses TRBV6-2 or TRBV6-3 with TRBJ2-7, with D unclear. CDR1 is MNHEY, CDR2 SVGEGT, per germline. The CDR3 has 16 amino acids. Trimming left V 0 bases short and J 2 bases short, with 14 bases between. CDR3 DNA sequence: TGTGCCAGCAGTTACTCTGGCGCCACGGGTGCCTACGAGCAGTACTTC. Residues: CASSYSGATGAYEQYF.

This chain uses TRBV5-1 with TRBJ1-6; TRBD1 aligns across 9 bases. Trimming took 3 bases from V and 7 from J; bases not matched to a gene: 5. CDR3 size: 15 residues. CDR1 and CDR2 (germline): SGHRS, YFSETQ. DNA for the CDR3: TGCGCCAGCAGCTCTACAGGGGGCGAGAATTCACCCCTCCACTTT. As protein: CASSSTGGENSPLHF. The full variable domain, completed using reference TRBV5-1 and TRBJ1-6, is KAGVTQTPRYLIKTRGQQVTLSCSPISGHRSVSWYQQTPGQGLQFLFEYFSETQRNKGNFPGRFSGRQFSNSRSEMNVSTLELGDSALYLCASSSTGGENSPLHFGNGTRLTVT.

J is TRBJ2-3 and V is TRBV5-4, with 10 positions matching TRBD2. The CDR3 is 17 residues long. V shed 4 bases and J 8 bases; nucleotides not matched to a gene: 16. CDR1 and CDR2 (germline): SGHNT, YYREEE (reference sequence). The CDR3 is CASSPDGLAASRGTQYF. The CDR3 DNA reads TGTGCCAGCAGCCCGGATGGACTAGCGGCATCCCGAGGTACGCAGTATTTT.

The rearrangement uses TRBV5-1 and TRBJ2-6; 8 positions agree with TRBD2. The CDR3 consists of 17 residues. Germline V gives CDR1 SGHRS, CDR2 YFSETQ. V lost 0 bases to trimming and J lost 0 bases; unmatched junction nucleotides: 2. In nucleotides, the CDR3 is TGCGCCAGCAGCTTGGTAGCGGGACACTCTGGGGCCAACGTCCTGACTTTC. Protein product: CASSLVAGHSGANVLTF. Based on the CDR3 plus reference TRBV5-1 and TRBJ2-6, the full variable domain is KAGVTQTPRYLIKTRGQQVTLSCSPISGHRSVSWYQQTPGQGLQFLFEYFSETQRNKGNFPGRFSGRQFSNSRSEMNVSTLELGDSALYLCASSLVAGHSGANVLTFGAGSRLTVL.

This chain joins TRBV5-6 and TRBJ2-7; D is possibly TRBD1 (6 bases). CDR1 is SGHDT and CDR2 is YYEEEE in the germline V gene. Trimming removed 1 base at V and 3 bases at J, with 11 bases between. This CDR3 region has 14 residues. The CDR3: CASSLNRANYEQYF. CDR3 coding DNA: TGTGCCAGCAGCTTGAACAGGGCAAACTACGAGCAGTACTTC.

The rearrangement joins TRBV28 to TRBJ1-1; TRBD1 aligns across 11 bases. The germline V gene encodes CDR1 MDHEN and CDR2 SYDVKM. There are 19 residues in the CDR3. V trimming: 1 base; J trimming: 5 bases; junction bases outside the gene matches: 15. CDR3 coding DNA: TGTGCCAGCAGTTTATTTTCCTGGGGGGACAGGGGGTTTAGGACTGAAGCTTTCTTT. Its protein is CASSLFSWGDRGFRTEAFF.

J is TRBJ2-6 and V is TRBV6-5, with D possibly being TRBD1 (5 bases). Germline-derived CDR1 and CDR2 are MNHEY and SVGAGI. The CDR3 is 14 amino acids. V lost 1 base and J lost 9, with 10 bases in between. In DNA form, the CDR3 reads TGTGCCAGCAGTTACTTGGGGCCAGACAACGTCCTGACTTTC. Residues: CASSYLGPDNVLTF.

The rearrangement links TRBV6-1 to TRBJ1-3; D gene uncertain. The CDR3 length is 16 residues. The germline CDR1 and CDR2 sequences are MNHNS and SASEGT. V lost 0 bases, J lost 1 base, and 10 bases lay in between. The CDR3 loop reads CASSEARVTSGNTIYF. The CDR3 DNA is TGTGCCAGCAGTGAAGCGCGGGTCACTTCTGGAAACACCATATATTTT.

This chain uses TRBV2 with TRBJ1-2; 11 bases are a match to TRBD1. The CDR3 is made up of 14 amino acids. Germline values: CDR1 SNHLY, CDR2 FYNNEI. The V gene end was trimmed by 4 bases and the J gene end by 5 bases; junction bases not matched to a gene: 3. The CDR3 loop reads CASSGTGGRYGYTF. In DNA, the CDR3 is TGTGCCAGCAGTGGGACAGGGGGCCGGTATGGCTACACCTTC. The whole variable domain, filled in from reference TRBV2 and TRBJ1-2, reads EPEVTQTPSHQVTQMGQEVILRCVPISNHLYFYWYRQILGQKVEFLVSFYNNEISEKSEIFDDQFSVERPDGSNFTLKIRSTKLEDSAMYFCASSGTGGRYGYTFGSGTRLTVV.

The gene calls are TRBV7-9 and TRBJ2-7; possible D gene TRBD1, 6 bases. Germline lookup yields CDR1 SEHNR and CDR2 FQNEAQ (reference sequence). V was cut by 2 bases and J by 7 bases, with 12 bases left in between. The CDR3 loop spans 13 amino acids. DNA for the CDR3: TGTGCCAGCAGCTTAACGGCAGGGGTTGAGCAGTACTTC. Amino acids: CASSLTAGVEQYF.

This rearrangement joins TRBV7-8 to TRBJ2-2; a possible D gene is TRBD2 (5 bases). This CDR3 comprises 15 residues. Looked up from germline, CDR1 is SGHVS and CDR2 is FQNEAQ. V was clipped by 1 base and J by 7 bases, with 13 bases between them. CDR3 sequence: CASSLDGRRVGELFF. The CDR3, as DNA: TGTGCCAGCAGCTTAGATGGACGGCGGGTCGGGGAGCTGTTTTTT. The whole variable domain, remainder taken from reference TRBV7-8 and TRBJ2-2, is GAGVSQSPRYKVAKRGQDVALRCDPISGHVSLFWYQQALGQGPEFLTYFQNEAQLDKSGLPSDRFFAERPEGSVSTLKIQRTQQEDSAVYLCASSLDGRRVGELFFGEGSRLTVL.

This clone was counted a single time. The V call is TRBV18, the J call TRBJ1-2; maybe TRBD1 (5 bases). V was cut by 1 base and J by 5 bases, with 14 bases left in between. Germline CDR1 and CDR2: KGHSH and LQKENI. The CDR3 extends over 15 amino acids. The chain's CDR3 is CASSPRGVGPYGYTF. The CDR3 DNA follows: TGTGCCAGCTCACCACGGGGAGTGGGGCCGTATGGCTACACCTTC.

The gene calls are TRBV5-4 and TRBJ2-3; 8 positions agree with TRBD2. Germline values: CDR1 SGHNT, CDR2 YYREEE (reference sequence). CDR3 length: 14 residues. The junction had 4 bases not matched to a gene; V was cut back by 1 base and J by 6 bases. The DNA of the CDR3 is TGTGCCAGCAGCTTGAGAGCGGGAGCCGATACGCAGTATTTT. The encoded protein is CASSLRAGADTQYF.

This clone occurred a few times. The J gene is TRBJ1-6, the V gene TRBV7-2; D gene unclear. The CDR3 consists of 14 residues. The germline CDR1 and CDR2 sequences are SGHTA and FQGNSA. The germline V and J ends were trimmed by 1 base and 7 bases, with 8 bases remaining between them. The CDR3 coding sequence is TGTGCCAGCAGCTTAGGGGGTGGGAATTCACCCCTCCACTTT. It translates to CASSLGGGNSPLHF.

The chain carries TRBV5-5 and TRBJ1-3; D gene ambiguous. CDR3 size: 15 residues. Trimming left V 1 base short and J 0 bases short, with 8 bases between. CDR1 SGHKS and CDR2 YYEKEE come from the germline V gene (reference sequence). Here the CDR3 DNA reads TGTGCCAGCAGCTTGCTCGCAAACTCTGGAAACACCATATATTTT. This encodes CASSLLANSGNTIYF. Variable domain in full (rest from reference TRBV5-5 and TRBJ1-3): DAGVTQSPTHLIKTRGQQVTLRCSPISGHKSVSWYQQVLGQGPQFIFQYYEKEERGRGNFPDRFSARQFPNYSSELNVNALLLGDSALYLCASSLLANSGNTIYFGEGSWLTVV.

This rearrangement joins TRBV28 to TRBJ2-3, with D perhaps being TRBD1 or TRBD2 (5 bases each). The ends were cut back, 5 bases at V and 3 bases at J, with 15 bases in the middle. CDR1 and CDR2 from the germline V gene are MDHEN and SYDVKM. This CDR3 spans 15 amino acids. The DNA of the CDR3 is TGTGCCAGCAGTGGGGGATGGGGGAAAACAGATACGCAGTATTTT. Its translation is CASSGGWGKTDTQYF. The full variable domain, rest sourced from reference TRBV28 and TRBJ2-3, is DVKVTQSSRYLVKRTGEKVFLECVQDMDHENMFWYRQDPGLGLRLIYFSYDVKMKEKGDIPEGYSVSREKKERFSLILESASTNQTSMYLCASSGGWGKTDTQYFGPGTRLTVL.

Of note for this clone: Other DNA sequences in this sample translate to the same CDR3. The J gene is TRBJ1-2, the V gene TRBV2; TRBD1 agrees at 12 bases. The germline gives CDR1 SNHLY, CDR2 FYNNEI. Germline trimming cut 3 bases from V and 7 bases from J; bases unmatched to any gene: 3. The CDR3 contains 14 residues. Written as DNA, the CDR3 is TGTGCCAGCAGTGAGGGACAGGGGGCGGGTGGCTACACCTTC. Its translation: CASSEGQGAGGYTF. Full variable domain (outside the CDR3, taken from reference TRBV2 and TRBJ1-2): EPEVTQTPSHQVTQMGQEVILRCVPISNHLYFYWYRQILGQKVEFLVSFYNNEISEKSEIFDDQFSVERPDGSNFTLKIRSTKLEDSAMYFCASSEGQGAGGYTFGSGTRLTVV.

The chain couples TRBV19 to TRBJ2-2; the D is unclear. Germline values: CDR1 LNHDA, CDR2 SQIVND (reference sequence). The CDR3 length is 12 residues. V was cut by 11 bases and J by 4 bases, with 11 bases left in between. The CDR3 loop is CAPLHSTGELFF. CDR3 nucleotide sequence: TGTGCCCCTCTTCACTCCACCGGGGAGCTGTTTTTT.

V is TRBV4-3 and J is TRBJ2-5; 7 bases map to TRBD2. Germline loops: CDR1 LGHNA, CDR2 YSLEER. The CDR3 runs to 15 residues. V was clipped by 3 bases and J by 2 bases; unmatched bases: 6. CDR3 region: CASSQDRTSQETQYF. CDR3 DNA sequence: TGCGCCAGCAGCCAGGACCGGACTAGTCAAGAGACCCAGTACTTC.

This chain connects TRBV7-2 to TRBJ1-6, with D perhaps TRBD1 (5 bases). Germline-derived CDR1 and CDR2 are SGHTA and FQGNSA. The germline V and J ends were trimmed by 0 bases and 4 bases, with 16 bases remaining between them. The CDR3 sequence is 18 residues long. CDR3 loop: CASSLAPGQTLYNSPLHF. The CDR3 DNA reads TGTGCCAGCAGCTTAGCGCCGGGGCAGACCCTTTATAATTCACCCCTCCACTTT.

This clone was recorded a few times. The chain combines TRBV14 with TRBJ2-7, with D unclear. V shed 4 bases and J shed 3 bases, with 10 bases lying between them. This CDR3 contains 13 residues. The V gene's germline CDR1 is SGHDN and CDR2 FVKESK. The DNA for the CDR3 is TGTGCCAGCAGCCGCCAGTCCTTCTACGAGCAGTACTTC. Its protein product is CASSRQSFYEQYF.

The V and J genes are TRBV7-9 and TRBJ1-3, with D unclear. The length of the CDR3 is 12 residues. Germline V gives CDR1 SEHNR, CDR2 FQNEAQ (reference sequence). The V end was cut by 5 bases, the J end by 4 bases, with 6 bases between. As DNA, the CDR3 is TGTGCCAGCAGCCCCCCGGGAAACACCATATATTTT. Its protein product is CASSPPGNTIYF.

The V call is TRBV6-5, the J call TRBJ2-3, with D possibly matching TRBD2 (6 bases). Germline loops: CDR1 MNHEY, CDR2 SVGAGI. This CDR3 has 13 residues. V dropped 7 bases and J dropped 0 bases, with 8 bases sitting between them. CDR3 DNA sequence: TGTGCCAGCAAGGCGGGGAGCACAGATACGCAGTATTTT. It codes for CASKAGSTDTQYF.